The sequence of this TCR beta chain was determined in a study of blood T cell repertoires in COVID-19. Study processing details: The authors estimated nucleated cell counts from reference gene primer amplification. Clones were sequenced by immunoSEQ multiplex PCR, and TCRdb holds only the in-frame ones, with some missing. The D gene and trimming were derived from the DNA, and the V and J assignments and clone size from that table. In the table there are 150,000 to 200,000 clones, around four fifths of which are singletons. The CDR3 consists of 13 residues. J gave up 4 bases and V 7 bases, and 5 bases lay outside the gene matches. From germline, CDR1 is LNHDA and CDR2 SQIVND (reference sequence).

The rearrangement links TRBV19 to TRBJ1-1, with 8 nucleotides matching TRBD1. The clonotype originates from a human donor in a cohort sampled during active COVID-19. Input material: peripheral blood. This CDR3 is CASTTGAVTEAFF. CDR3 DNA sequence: TGTGCCAGTACGACAGGGGCGGTCACTGAAGCTTTCTTT. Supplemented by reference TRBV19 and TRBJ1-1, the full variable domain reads DGGITQSPKYLFRKEGQNVTLSCEQNLNHDAMYWYRQDPGQGLRLIYYSQIVNDFQKGDIAEGYSVSREKKESFPLTVTSAQKNPTAFYLCASTTGAVTEAFFGQGTRLTVV.